These 8 T cell receptor beta chains originate from one sample sequenced in a study of blood T cell repertoires in COVID-19. TCRdb keeps only in-frame clones here, not all; method: immunoSEQ multiplex PCR. This sample has about 49,000 clones; 70% to 85% occur once, and the top ten carry 12% to 15%. The sample consisted of peripheral blood. These receptors came from a human donor in a cohort sampled during active COVID-19.

CDR3 sequence reads: CASMQTGQGTSYNEQFF. The CDR3 DNA reads TGCGCCAGCATGCAGACGGGACAGGGCACCTCCTACAATGAGCAGTTCTTC. The rearrangement links TRBV5-1 to TRBJ2-1; 9 bases align to TRBD1. V shed 6 bases, J shed 0 bases, and the junction held 10 bases outside the gene matches. Germline values: CDR1 SGHRS, CDR2 YFSETQ. The CDR3 extends over 17 amino acids.

The chain uses TRBV19 and TRBJ1-6, with D unresolved. The CDR3 runs 16 residues. Germline V gives CDR1 LNHDA, CDR2 SQIVND (reference sequence). V lost 4 bases, J lost 5 bases, and 15 bases lay in between. Written as DNA, the CDR3 is TGTGCCAGTAGTAGCCTAATGAGGGCCGATAATTCACCCCTCCACTTT. Protein: CASSSLMRADNSPLHF.

The chain joins TRBV18 to TRBJ2-2; TRBD1 matches at 7 bases. The CDR3 runs 16 residues. The germline V gene has CDR1 KGHSH and CDR2 LQKENI. V shed 0 bases and J 5 bases; nucleotides not matched to a gene: 6. The CDR3 DNA is TGTGCCAGCTCACCACCTGGGACAGTGGGGACCGGGGAGCTGTTTTTT. Its translation: CASSPPGTVGTGELFF.

V usage is TRBV5-1 and J usage is TRBJ1-1, with D hard to call. The V end lost 0 bases, the J end lost 4 bases, and 13 bases lay between the germline ends. Germline CDR1 reads SGHRS; CDR2 reads YFSETQ. The CDR3 has 15 amino acids. CDR3 sequence: CASSLVGVGSTEAFF. The CDR3 nucleotides are TGCGCCAGCAGCTTGGTCGGGGTGGGGAGCACTGAAGCTTTCTTT. The variable domain in full, with the rest retrieved from reference TRBV5-1 and TRBJ1-1, is KAGVTQTPRYLIKTRGQQVTLSCSPISGHRSVSWYQQTPGQGLQFLFEYFSETQRNKGNFPGRFSGRQFSNSRSEMNVSTLELGDSALYLCASSLVGVGSTEAFFGQGTRLTVV.

The chain joins TRBV28 to TRBJ1-3; 7 nucleotides line up with TRBD1. From germline, CDR1 is MDHEN and CDR2 SYDVKM. With V trimmed by 5 bases and J by 4 bases, 5 bases remained unmatched. This CDR3 contains 14 residues. CDR3 loop: CASSTGVNGNTIYF. The CDR3 DNA sequence: TGTGCCAGCAGTACAGGGGTGAACGGAAACACCATATATTTT.

The chain carries TRBV19 and TRBJ1-4, with D maybe TRBD1 (6 bases). Germline assignment: CDR1 LNHDA and CDR2 SQIVND (reference sequence). The V end was cut by 6 bases, the J end by 7 bases, with 15 bases between. The CDR3 length is 14 residues. DNA of the CDR3: TGTGCCAGTAGCCCATACAGGGACACTGAAAAACTGTTTTTT. Translation gives CASSPYRDTEKLFF. Combining the CDR3 with reference TRBV19 and TRBJ1-4 gives the whole variable domain DGGITQSPKYLFRKEGQNVTLSCEQNLNHDAMYWYRQDPGQGLRLIYYSQIVNDFQKGDIAEGYSVSREKKESFPLTVTSAQKNPTAFYLCASSPYRDTEKLFFGSGTQLSVL.

The V gene is TRBV2, the J gene TRBJ1-1; TRBD1 aligns across 8 bases. The CDR3 runs to 15 residues. V was pared by 4 bases and J by 4 bases, with 8 bases of the junction left unmatched. The germline V gene has CDR1 SNHLY and CDR2 FYNNEI. The CDR3 DNA sequence: TGTGCCAGCAGTGGAACAGGGGGAGGAAGCACTGAAGCTTTCTTT. Amino acids: CASSGTGGGSTEAFF.

The gene calls are TRBV11-2 and TRBJ2-7, with 8 bases aligning to TRBD1. The ends lost 5 bases at V and 4 bases at J; junction bases unmatched: 7. Germline loops: CDR1 SGHAT, CDR2 FQNNGV. This CDR3 has 14 amino acids. The CDR3 DNA follows: TGTGCCAGCAGCCCAATGGACAGGGCGTACGAGCAGTACTTC. Translation: CASSPMDRAYEQYF.